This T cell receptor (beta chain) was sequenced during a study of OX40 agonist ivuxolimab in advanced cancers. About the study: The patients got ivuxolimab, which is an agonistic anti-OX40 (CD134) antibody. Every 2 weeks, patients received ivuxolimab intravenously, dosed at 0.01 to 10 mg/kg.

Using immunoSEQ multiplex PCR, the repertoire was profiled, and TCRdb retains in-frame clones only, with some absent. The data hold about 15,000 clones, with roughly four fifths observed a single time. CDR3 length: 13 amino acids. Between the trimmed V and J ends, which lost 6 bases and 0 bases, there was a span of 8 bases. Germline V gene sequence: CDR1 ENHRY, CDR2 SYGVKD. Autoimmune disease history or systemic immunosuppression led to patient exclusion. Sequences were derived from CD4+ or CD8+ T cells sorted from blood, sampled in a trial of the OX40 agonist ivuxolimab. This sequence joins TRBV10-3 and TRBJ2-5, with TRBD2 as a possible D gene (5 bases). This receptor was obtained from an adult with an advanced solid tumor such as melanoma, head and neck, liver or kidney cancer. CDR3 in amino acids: CAIRYGDQETQYF. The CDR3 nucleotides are TGTGCCATCAGATACGGGGACCAAGAGACCCAGTACTTC.